This T cell receptor beta chain was identified during a study of blood T cell repertoires in COVID-19. Study summary: Acute and convalescent COVID-19 samples came from the United States, Italy and Spain.

Original processing notes: It was from reference gene primer amplification that nucleated cell counts were estimated. Assay used: immunoSEQ multiplex PCR; TCRdb lists only in-frame clones, some missing. V, J and clone size were drawn from that table, and D and trimming were deduced from the DNA. Of fewer than 250,000 clones listed, 92% were seen once; the top ten hold 0.82%. There are 12 residues in the CDR3. Trimming cost V 5 bases and J 3 bases, with 5 bases left between them. In its sample, this clone was seen once. The chain couples TRBV12-3 or TRBV12-4 to TRBJ2-1; D gene ambiguous. The source material was peripheral blood. The receptor was isolated from a man between 60 and 75 years old with COVID-19, enrolled during active disease. CDR3 sequence reads: CASSPYYNEQFF. The CDR3 coding sequence is TGTGCCAGCAGTCCCTACTACAATGAGCAGTTCTTC.